This T cell receptor (delta chain) stems from a study of Vδ1+ human thymocytes. This clone was picked up a small number of times. The antigen is not known. Notes on the study in general: TRG sequences recurred across donors, whereas TRD sequences stayed essentially private. About 20% of thymic delta-chain sequences were Vdelta2, with few Vdelta3, unlike blood Vdelta1+ controls. Highly polyclonal TRG and TRD repertoires with Gaussian CDR3 length distributions appeared in thymus.

Alphabeta T cells were depleted, then CD3+ Vdelta1+ Vdelta2- thymocytes were FACS-sorted. Sorted Vdelta1+ thymocytes were about 97% to 99.6% pure. V gave up 4 bases and J gave up 3 bases, with 15 bases separating them. CDR1 and CDR2 from the germline V gene are TSWWSYY and QGS. CDR3 length: 15 amino acids. RNA was extracted from the cells and then reverse transcribed. The CDR3 regions were amplified by multiplex PCR from V-gene primers to a constant-region primer. TCRdb called clones from the multiplex PCR reads again using CATT. This sample has about 27,000 delta-chain clones, with around 7.7% found just once.

This chain connects TRDV1 to TRDJ1; D gene unclear. This TCR derives from a girl under three years old who had congenital heart surgery. The specimen was Vdelta1+ gamma-delta thymocytes from the thymus. Subset reported: FACS-sorted CD3+ TCRalphabeta- TCRVdelta1+ TCRVdelta2- thymocytes. The CDR3 coding sequence is TGTGCTCTTGGGGGAAAGCCCGGTCTCTCCGATAAACTCATCTTT. This codes for CALGGKPGLSDKLIF.